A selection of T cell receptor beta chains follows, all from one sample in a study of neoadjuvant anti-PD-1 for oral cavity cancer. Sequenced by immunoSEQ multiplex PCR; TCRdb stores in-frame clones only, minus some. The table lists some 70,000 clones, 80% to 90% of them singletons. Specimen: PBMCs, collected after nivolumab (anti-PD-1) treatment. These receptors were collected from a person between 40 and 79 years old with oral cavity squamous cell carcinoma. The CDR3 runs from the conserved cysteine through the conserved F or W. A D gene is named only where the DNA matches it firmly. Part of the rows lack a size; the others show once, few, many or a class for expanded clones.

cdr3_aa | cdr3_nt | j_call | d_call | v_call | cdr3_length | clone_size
CASSLETGLSYEQYF | TGCGCCAGCAGCTTGGAGACAGGGTTGAGCTACGAGCAGTACTTC | TRBJ2-7 | TRBD1 | TRBV5-1 | 15 | .
CAWSPWQGNRGGTEAFF | TGTGCCTGGAGTCCCTGGCAGGGTAATAGAGGAGGCACTGAAGCTTTCTTT | TRBJ1-1 | . | TRBV30 | 17 | .
CASGSGRLSYEQYF | TGTGCCAGCGGGAGCGGGAGGCTCTCCTACGAGCAGTACTTC | TRBJ2-7 | TRBD2 | TRBV11-2 | 14 | .
CATESNEQFF | TGTGCCACGGAATCCAATGAGCAGTTCTTC | TRBJ2-1 | . | TRBV6-1 | 10 | .
CASSLQGALGNTIYF | TGTGCCAGCAGCTTACAGGGGGCGCTCGGAAACACCATATATTTT | TRBJ1-3 | TRBD1 | TRBV7-9 | 15 | .
CASSSPRTVDQPQHF | TGTGCCAGCAGCTCCCCTAGGACAGTGGATCAGCCCCAGCATTTT | TRBJ1-5 | . | TRBV28 | 15 | .
CAWSSGSGNTIYF | TGTGCCTGGAGTTCGGGCTCTGGAAACACCATATATTTT | TRBJ1-3 | . | TRBV30 | 13 | once
CASSIEAGVMYQPQHF | TGTGCCAGTAGTATAGAGGCAGGGGTAATGTATCAGCCCCAGCATTTT | TRBJ1-5 | . | TRBV19 | 16 | .
CAWNPGQGIGTRGEQYF | TGTGCCTGGAACCCCGGACAGGGGATAGGGACTAGGGGCGAGCAGTACTTC | TRBJ2-7 | . | TRBV30 | 17 | .
CAWKGDVGTYNEQFF | TGTGCCTGGAAAGGCGACGTGGGTACCTACAATGAGCAGTTCTTC | TRBJ2-1 | . | TRBV30 | 15 | .
CAISPGTSDHNEQFF | TGTGCCATCAGCCCCGGGACTAGCGACCACAATGAGCAGTTCTTC | TRBJ2-1 | TRBD2 | TRBV10-3 | 15 | .
CASSFMELAETQYF | TGTGCCAGCAGCTTCATGGAACTAGCCGAGACCCAGTACTTC | TRBJ2-5 | . | TRBV6-1 | 14 | .
CASSIASLYNSGANVLTF | TGTGCCAGTAGTATAGCATCCCTTTACAACTCTGGGGCCAACGTCCTGACTTTC | TRBJ2-6 | . | TRBV19 | 18 | few
CASSQDSPEYNEQFF | TGTGCCAGCAGCCAAGATAGCCCAGAATACAATGAGCAGTTCTTC | TRBJ2-1 | . | TRBV4-2 | 15 | .
CASSKREGREDTQYF | TGTGCCAGCAGCAAGCGGGAGGGCCGGGAAGATACGCAGTATTTT | TRBJ2-3 | TRBD2 | TRBV27 | 15 | .
CASSRTSGSSYEQYF | TGTGCCAGCAGTAGGACTAGCGGGAGCTCCTACGAGCAGTACTTC | TRBJ2-7 | TRBD2 | TRBV28 | 15 | few
CASSWGSGNSGRGYTF | TGCGCCAGCAGCTGGGGTTCGGGAAATTCAGGACGTGGCTACACCTTC | TRBJ1-2 | . | TRBV5-1 | 16 | .
CASSRGEAGNYEQYF | TGCGCCAGCTCCCGCGGGGAAGCGGGGAACTACGAGCAGTACTTC | TRBJ2-7 | TRBD2 | TRBV10-1 | 15 | .
CSVGPSGYTF | TGCAGCGTTGGGCCCAGTGGCTACACCTTC | TRBJ1-2 | . | TRBV29-1 | 10 | .
CASSLEVAGNTIYF | TGCGCCAGCAGCTTGGAGGTCGCTGGAAACACCATATATTTT | TRBJ1-3 | . | TRBV5-1 | 14 | many
CASSPPPGSYEQYF | TGTGCCAGCTCACCACCGCCAGGGTCCTACGAGCAGTACTTC | TRBJ2-7 | . | TRBV18 | 14 | .
CASSPGRKDEQFF | TGTGCCAGCTCACCAGGGAGGAAAGATGAGCAGTTCTTC | TRBJ2-1 | . | TRBV18 | 13 | .